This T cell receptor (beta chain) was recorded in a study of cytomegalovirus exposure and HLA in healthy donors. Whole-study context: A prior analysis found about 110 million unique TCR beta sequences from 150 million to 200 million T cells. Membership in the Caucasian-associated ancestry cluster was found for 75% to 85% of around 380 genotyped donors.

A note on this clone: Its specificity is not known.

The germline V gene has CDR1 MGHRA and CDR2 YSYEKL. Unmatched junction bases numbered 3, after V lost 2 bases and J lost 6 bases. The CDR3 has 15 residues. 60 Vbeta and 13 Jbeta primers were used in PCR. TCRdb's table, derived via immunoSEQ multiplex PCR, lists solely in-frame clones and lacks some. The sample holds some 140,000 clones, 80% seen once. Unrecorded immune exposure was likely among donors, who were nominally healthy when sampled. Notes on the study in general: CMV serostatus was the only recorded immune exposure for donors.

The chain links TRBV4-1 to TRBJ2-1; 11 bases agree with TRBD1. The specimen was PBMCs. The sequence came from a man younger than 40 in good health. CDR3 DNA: TGCGCCAGCAGCCAACCGGGACAGGGGGTCAATGAGCAGTTCTTC. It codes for CASSQPGQGVNEQFF.